Listed below are T cell receptor beta chains from one sample, sequenced in a study of blood T cell repertoires in COVID-19. Sequenced by immunoSEQ multiplex PCR; TCRdb stores in-frame clones only, minus some. The repertoire includes 180,000 or so clones, 75% to 90% of them detected once, and about 6.3% sits in the top ten. Specimen: PBMCs or T cells enriched from blood (not recorded which). The receptors were gathered from a man between 35 and 55 years old who had recovered from COVID-19. Each CDR3 is given with its conserved first and last residue. The D gene is left open where the match is weak. Size values are once, few and many counts, or a class for expanded clones, and some rows have none.

>few|TRBJ2-3|TRBD1|TRBV6-6
CASSQTGADTQYF
TGTGCCAGCAGTCAGACAGGGGCAGATACGCAGTATTTT
>NA|TRBJ1-3|NA|TRBV30
CAWSVNDRRDTIYF
TGTGCCTGGAGTGTTAATGACAGAAGGGACACCATATATTTT
>NA|TRBJ2-3|TRBD1|TRBV25-1
CASSVGTGAQYF
TGTGCCAGCAGTGTAGGGACAGGGGCGCAGTATTTT
>NA|TRBJ2-1|NA|TRBV30
CAWSREIGNEQFF
TGTGCCTGGAGTCGGGAAATAGGGAATGAGCAGTTCTTC
>NA|TRBJ2-3|TRBD1|TRBV19
CASSTTGGTDTQYF
TGTGCCAGTAGCACTACAGGGGGCACAGATACGCAGTATTTT
>NA|TRBJ2-7|NA|TRBV3-1/TRBV3-2
CASSQDVPYEQYF
TGTGCCAGCAGCCAAGATGTTCCTTACGAGCAGTACTTC
>NA|TRBJ1-6|TRBD1|TRBV11-1
CASSSGQAGSPLHF
TGTGCCAGCAGCTCCGGACAGGCGGGGTCACCCCTCCACTTT
>once|TRBJ2-1|TRBD2|TRBV30
CAWSLGTSGRSYNEQFF
TGTGCCTGGAGTCTGGGGACTAGCGGCCGCTCCTACAATGAGCAGTTCTTC
>NA|TRBJ2-7|TRBD1|TRBV11-3
CASSFWDSSYEQYF
TGTGCCAGCAGCTTTTGGGACAGCTCCTACGAGCAGTACTTC
>NA|TRBJ1-5|NA|TRBV7-8
CASSLRSNQPQHF
TGTGCCAGCAGCTTACGTAGCAATCAGCCCCAGCATTTT
>NA|TRBJ1-1|NA|TRBV25-1
CASSSGSNTEAFF
TGTGCCAGCAGCTCCGGGAGCAACACTGAAGCTTTCTTT
>NA|TRBJ1-5|NA|TRBV21-1
CASSKWKEGGNEYSNQPQHF
TGTGCCAGCAGCAAATGGAAAGAGGGCGGAAACGAATATAGCAATCAGCCCCAGCATTTT
>NA|TRBJ2-5|NA|TRBV4-1
CASSPPGGETQYF
TGCGCCAGCAGCCCTCCCGGAGGAGAGACCCAGTACTTC
>NA|TRBJ2-7|NA|TRBV3-1/TRBV3-2
CASSSLGYEQYF
TGTGCCAGCAGCTCCCTAGGTTACGAGCAGTACTTC
>NA|TRBJ2-3|NA|TRBV7-7
CASSLRGGSTDTQYF
TGTGCTAGCAGCTTAAGGGGGGGCAGCACAGATACGCAGTATTTT
>NA|TRBJ2-3|NA|TRBV27
CASSFRKSTDTQYF
TGTGCCAGCAGTTTTAGAAAGAGCACAGATACGCAGTATTTT
>NA|TRBJ2-7|NA|TRBV15
CATSSSRYEQYF
TGTGCCACCAGCAGCTCCCGTTACGAGCAGTACTTC
>NA|TRBJ2-7|NA|TRBV7-9
CASSFGGEQYF
TGTGCCAGCAGCTTCGGTGGCGAGCAGTACTTC
>NA|TRBJ1-5|TRBD1|TRBV29-1
CSAQDRDQPQHF
TGCAGCGCTCAGGACAGGGATCAGCCCCAGCATTTT
>many|TRBJ2-5|TRBD2|TRBV6-1
CASSEASGGLETQYF
TGTGCCAGCAGTGAAGCCAGCGGGGGGTTGGAGACCCAGTACTTC
>once|TRBJ2-2|TRBD1|TRBV11-2
CASSTRTGNTGELFF
TGTGCCAGCAGCACCCGGACAGGGAACACCGGGGAGCTGTTTTTT
>NA|TRBJ1-5|TRBD1|TRBV3-1/TRBV3-2
CASSPGTVSNQPQHF
TGTGCCAGCAGCCCGGGGACAGTCAGCAATCAGCCCCAGCATTTT
>NA|TRBJ2-3|TRBD1|TRBV5-1
CASSWGQGSTDTQYF
TGCGCCAGCAGCTGGGGACAGGGGTCCACAGATACGCAGTATTTT
>NA|TRBJ2-1|NA|TRBV5-1
CASSLSGRGNEQFF
TGCGCCAGCAGCCTCTCAGGACGGGGCAATGAGCAGTTCTTC
>NA|TRBJ1-2|NA|TRBV6-6
CASREISDYGYTF
TGTGCCAGCAGAGAGATTTCCGACTATGGCTACACCTTC